These 3 T cell receptor beta chains were all obtained from the same sample, sequenced in a study of patients and donors after allogeneic stem cell transplantation. TCRdb re-called the RT-PCR reads through MiXCR, storing one row per CDR3 protein. The sample has 800,000 to 1,000,000 distinct CDR3 sequences; under 20% are singletons. What was sequenced was blood, either unsorted or a sorted T cell fraction (not recorded which). All receptors derive from a human donor who was either an allogeneic HSCT recipient or a stem cell or donor lymphocyte infusion donor (not recorded which). It is not recorded whose cells these are; they may come from a transplant donor.

A few counts support this clonotype. The chain has TRBV7-2 and TRBJ1-5; the D gene is possibly TRBD1 (5 bases). This CDR3 spans 17 amino acids. Germline CDR1 reads SGHTA; CDR2 reads FQGNSA. V was trimmed by 1 base and J by 0 bases, leaving 13 bases between them. The DNA of the CDR3 is TGTGCCAGCAGCTTAGGGACGGTGGGGCATAGCAATCAGCCCCAGCATTTT. It codes for CASSLGTVGHSNQPQHF.

J is TRBJ2-7 and V is TRBV5-1; D unclear. Germline V gene data show CDR1 as SGHRS and CDR2 as YFSETQ. V was trimmed by 0 bases and J by 7 bases, leaving 20 bases between them. CDR3 length: 16 residues. The CDR3, as DNA: TGCGCCAGCAGCTTGGAGAGCCTAGGCCCTTTGGGGGAGCAGTACTTC. This translates into CASSLESLGPLGEQYF.

J is TRBJ2-5 and V is TRBV7-2; D is perhaps TRBD1 or TRBD2 (5 bases each). The CDR3 consists of 15 residues. The germline gives CDR1 SGHTA, CDR2 FQGNSA. With 4 bases removed from V and 2 bases from J, the gap between germline ends came to 14 bases. CDR3 region: CASSWDGRVQETQYF. The CDR3, as DNA: TGTGCCAGCAGCTGGGACGGAAGAGTACAAGAGACCCAGTACTTC. Together with reference TRBV7-2 and TRBJ2-5, the CDR3 gives the full variable domain: GAGVSQSPSNKVTEKGKDVELRCDPISGHTALYWYRQSLGQGLEFLIYFQGNSAPDKSGLPSDRFSAERTGGSVSTLTIQRTQQEDSAVYLCASSWDGRVQETQYFGPGTRLLVL.